The 6 T cell receptor beta chains given below trace back to one sample, sequenced in a study of T cells in localized non-small cell lung cancer. Some clones are missing from TCRdb's copy, which holds only in-frame ones; the method was immunoSEQ multiplex PCR. The table lists about 1,200 clones, 30% to 45% of them singletons, with around 20% in the top ten. This material consisted of normal lung tissue next to the tumor, taken before any cancer treatment. These receptors were collected from a woman aged 35 to 69 with stage I lung adenocarcinoma.

The rearrangement links TRBV28 to TRBJ2-5, with 12 bases fitting TRBD2. The CDR3 runs 15 residues. The V segment lost 6 bases and the J segment 1 base; nucleotides outside the gene matches: 3. Germline values: CDR1 MDHEN, CDR2 SYDVKM. The CDR3 spells CASRLAGGLQETQYF. In DNA form, the CDR3 reads TGTGCCAGCAGACTAGCGGGAGGCCTCCAAGAGACCCAGTACTTC.

The J gene is TRBJ2-6, the V gene TRBV5-1; D is possibly TRBD1 (6 bases). V was clipped by 2 bases and J by 1 base, with 7 bases between them. The CDR3 is 15 residues long. Germline lookup yields CDR1 SGHRS and CDR2 YFSETQ. CDR3: CASSFTGSGANVLTF. DNA of the CDR3: TGCGCCAGCAGCTTTACAGGGTCTGGGGCCAACGTCCTGACTTTC.

This clone showed up just a few times. This rearrangement joins TRBV5-1 to TRBJ2-5; TRBD1 matches 12 bases. The CDR3 runs 15 residues. In germline, CDR1 is SGHRS, CDR2 YFSETQ. Trimming cost V 3 bases and J 4 bases; bases outside gene matches: 4. This chain's CDR3 is CASSWAGQGAETQYF. In DNA form, the CDR3 reads TGCGCCAGCAGCTGGGCGGGACAGGGGGCAGAGACCCAGTACTTC.

V gene TRBV19 combines with J gene TRBJ2-7, with 11 bases that match TRBD1. The germline V gene encodes CDR1 LNHDA and CDR2 SQIVND (reference sequence). CDR3 length: 14 residues. The junction had 4 bases not matched to a gene; V was cut back by 3 bases and J by 6 bases. The CDR3, as DNA: TGTGCCAGTAGTATGGACAGGGGGCCAGGCGAGCAGTACTTC. The encoded protein is CASSMDRGPGEQYF.

This clone was observed a handful of times. J is TRBJ1-1 and V is TRBV11-3; 8 bases are shared with TRBD1. CDR3 length: 15 amino acids. V lost 4 bases, J lost 3 bases, and 7 bases stayed unmatched. In germline, CDR1 is SGHNT, CDR2 YENEEA. CDR3 bases: TGTGCCAGCAGCTCTGGACAGGGAGGGTACACTGAAGCTTTCTTT. It is translated as CASSSGQGGYTEAFF.

The rearrangement uses TRBV15 and TRBJ1-2, with D uncertain. Germline V gene data show CDR1 as LNHNV and CDR2 as YYDKDF (reference sequence). The V gene lost 0 bases and the J gene lost 0 bases, with 8 bases spanning the gap. There are 15 residues in the CDR3. The CDR3 sequence is CATSREKGTNYGYTF. The CDR3 coding sequence is TGTGCCACCAGCAGAGAAAAGGGAACTAACTATGGCTACACCTTC.